One sample yielded the 13 T cell receptor beta chains listed below, sequenced in a study of T cell repertoires in cytomegalovirus infection (dated by TCRdb to between 2017 and 2020). Sequencing was performed on an Illumina HiSeq 1500. TCRdb reprocessed the public reads (quality trimming at Q25 with fastp, clone calling with MiXCR) and kept in-frame beta chains. Duplicate CDR3 protein sequences are folded into a single record with the most common DNA and genes. A total of about 740,000 distinct CDR3 sequences appear in this sample, roughly 36% of them only once. More than 2.5% of the sample is in the top ten clones. Sequenced: PBMCs. Receptors were obtained from a human donor in good health (CMV status not recorded). Some clones in this sample may be carry-over from other donors' samples.

This clonotype was recorded only once. This chain joins TRBV29-1 and TRBJ1-1; D unresolved. CDR1 and CDR2 from the germline V gene are SQVTM and ANQGSEA. The CDR3 loop spans 11 amino acids. Trimming took off 3 bases at V and 1 base at J, with 3 bases between the two ends. As DNA, the CDR3 is TGCAGCGTTGACACGAACACTGAAGCTTTCTTT. Translated, it gives CSVDTNTEAFF. Variable domain in full (rest from reference TRBV29-1 and TRBJ1-1): SAVISQKPSRDICQRGTSLTIQCQVDSQVTMMFWYRQQPGQSLTLIATANQGSEATYESGFVIDKFPISRPNLTFSTLTVSNMSPEDSSIYLCSVDTNTEAFFGQGTRLTVV.

This clonotype was seen a single time. This is likely a read error, given that the CDR3 carries no conserved phenylalanine or tryptophan at its end. The CDR3 reads CASRAGRAGAGYNEQFL. The CDR3 DNA reads as TGTGCCAGCAGGGCAGGTCGAGCGGGAGCAGGGTACAATGAGCAGTTCTTA. The V gene is TRBV6-1, the J gene TRBJ2-1; TRBD2 aligns across 8 bases. The V gene's germline CDR1 is MNHNS and CDR2 SASEGT. V dropped 6 bases and J dropped 4; count of bases not matched to a gene: 14. The CDR3 spans 17 residues.

CDR3 sequence (DNA): TGCGCCAGCAGCGGATGGACTAGTGGGTCTCACGAGCAGTACTTC. Its translation: CASSGWTSGSHEQYF. This chain connects TRBV5-1 to TRBJ2-7; 7 bases fit TRBD2. The CDR3 totals 15 residues. Germline V lookup: CDR1 SGHRS, CDR2 YFSETQ. J was trimmed by 5 bases and V by 4 bases; bases with no gene match: 12.

This clonotype showed up just once. The chain recombines TRBV2 with TRBJ1-1; unclear D gene. Germline-derived CDR1 and CDR2 are SNHLY and FYNNEI. The CDR3 contains 11 residues. Trimming removed 11 bases at V and 6 bases at J, with 13 bases between. CDR3 protein: CASKTSPEAFF. CDR3 nucleotides: TGTGCCTCCAAAACGAGCCCTGAAGCTTTCTTT.

Only a few counts were recorded for this clonotype. The chain uses TRBV12-3 or TRBV12-4 and TRBJ2-4; D is perhaps TRBD2 (7 bases). The V gene lost 6 bases and the J gene lost 7 bases, with 19 bases spanning the gap. The CDR3 spans 15 residues. The CDR3 DNA sequence: TGTGCCAGCAGCTTCGGAGCTGGGGGGGCGAACATTCAGTACTTC. Amino acids: CASSFGAGGANIQYF.

The CDR3, as DNA: TGTGCCAGCAGCTCAGACATGGTTAGATTCGGTTTCTTT. The encoded protein is CASSSDMVRFGFF. V usage is TRBV11-2 and J usage is TRBJ1-1, with D unresolved. This CDR3 comprises 13 residues. The germline V gene encodes CDR1 SGHAT and CDR2 FQNNGV. Trimming pared 4 bases from V and 13 bases from J, leaving 19 bases between.

The chain employs TRBV14 and TRBJ2-1; 8 bases line up with TRBD2. The V and J ends lost 3 bases and 7 bases, in that order; junction bases with no gene match: 8. The CDR3 totals 15 residues. Germline assignment: CDR1 SGHDN and CDR2 FVKESK. The CDR3 spells CASSHLAGGKNEQFF. The CDR3 coding sequence is TGTGCCAGCAGCCACCTAGCGGGTGGTAAGAATGAGCAGTTCTTC.

A note on this clonotype: The junction shows a germline mismatch at one end, possibly a read error. V usage is TRBV7-6 and J usage is TRBJ1-5; D ambiguous. The length of the CDR3 is 14 residues. The germline CDR1 and CDR2 sequences are SGHVS and FNYEAQ. CDR3 amino acids: CASSLDGFYQPPHF. The CDR3 bases are TGTGCCAGCAGCTTAGACGGCTTCTATCAGCCCCCGCATTTT.

The CDR3 loop reads CASSIAGGSNIQYF. The CDR3 nucleotides are TGTGCCAGTAGTATCGCAGGGGGCTCGAACATTCAGTACTTC. This chain joins TRBV19 and TRBJ2-4; 8 bases are a match to TRBD1. Per the germline V gene, CDR1 is LNHDA and CDR2 is SQIVND (reference sequence). There are 14 residues in the CDR3. After removal of 3 bases from V and 7 bases from J, the junction contained 5 bases not matched to a gene.

This clonotype was counted only a few times. This chain uses TRBV11-1 with TRBJ2-1; TRBD2 agrees at 11 bases. J lost 8 bases, V lost 5 bases, and 11 bases had no gene match. There are 16 residues in the CDR3. Germline CDR1 reads SGHAT; CDR2 reads FQDESV (reference sequence). The CDR3 sequence: CASSPLLAGGRDEQFF. Written as DNA, the CDR3 is TGTGCCAGCAGCCCCCTGTTAGCGGGGGGGCGGGATGAGCAGTTCTTC.

In its sample, this clonotype was seen a few times. This chain uses TRBV14 with TRBJ2-7; D assignment may be TRBD1 or TRBD2 (5 bases each). The CDR3 extends over 17 amino acids. Germline assignment: CDR1 SGHDN and CDR2 FVKESK. With 4 bases removed from V and 0 bases from J, the gap between germline ends came to 19 bases. This CDR3 is CASSPLRSGTSSYEQYF. DNA of the CDR3: TGTGCCAGCAGCCCTCTACGATCGGGGACGAGCTCCTACGAGCAGTACTTC.

This clonotype was found a few times. The rearrangement joins TRBV11-2 to TRBJ2-3; D gene uncertain. The CDR3 contains 19 residues. Trimming took off 6 bases at V and 6 bases at J, with 31 bases between the two ends. The V gene's germline CDR1 is SGHAT and CDR2 FQNNGV. The CDR3 protein is CASSPHDSRSAMVSDTQYF. In DNA, the CDR3 is TGTGCCAGCAGTCCACACGATTCTCGGTCGGCTATGGTTAGCGATACGCAGTATTTT.

This clonotype came up a few times. V gene TRBV28 combines with J gene TRBJ2-7, with D maybe TRBD1 (7 bases). CDR3 size: 14 residues. Trimming removed 4 bases at V and 3 bases at J, with 13 bases between. The V gene's germline CDR1 is MDHEN and CDR2 SYDVKM. CDR3 sequence (DNA): TGTGCCAGCAGTTACCGCCAGGGGGGCTACGAGCAGTACTTC. Translated: CASSYRQGGYEQYF.